The clone carrying this TCR beta chain has a handful of counts. These data come from a study of T-cell memory formation after mild COVID-19. TCRdb redid the calling of the 5' RACE reads with MiXCR, one entry per CDR3 protein. There are some 290,000 distinct CDR3 sequences in the sample; 15% to 20% occur only once, and roughly 23% lies in the top ten. CDR1 MNHEY and CDR2 SVGAGI come from the germline V gene. CDR3 length: 15 residues. V lost 4 bases to trimming and J lost 2 bases; unmatched junction nucleotides: 4. The chain combines TRBV6-5 with TRBJ2-1, with 8 bases that match TRBD2. This receptor was obtained from a man aged 18 to 29 who had mild COVID-19 (a few samples of this study predate the infection). Cell type and time point are not known. Sequenced input: PBMCs or a T cell subset sorted from them (not recorded which). For the CDR3, the DNA is TGTGCCAGCAGTTCACCGGGACTAGCCTACAATGAGCAGTTCTTC. This encodes CASSSPGLAYNEQFF.